The 5 T cell receptor beta chains given below trace back to one sample, sequenced in a study of cytomegalovirus exposure and HLA in healthy donors. Only in-frame clones appear in the TCRdb table, and some are missing; sequencing was by immunoSEQ multiplex PCR. Of 75,000 to 85,000 clones listed, just over 90% are singletons. Sequencing was done on a sample of PBMCs. These receptors were obtained from a man aged 25 to 40 in good health and CMV-seronegative.

The rearrangement uses TRBV27 and TRBJ2-7; TRBD2 matches 7 bases. This CDR3 has 15 amino acids. Germline values: CDR1 MNHEY, CDR2 SMNVEV (reference sequence). V shed 5 bases and J 1 base; nucleotides not matched to a gene: 8. The CDR3 region has the DNA TGTGCCAGCAGTACCCTAGGAGCGGGGTCCTACGAGCAGTACTTC. Protein: CASSTLGAGSYEQYF.

The V call is TRBV19, the J call TRBJ1-5, with a tentative D call TRBD1 (6 bases). V was shortened by 7 bases and J by 0 bases, with 13 bases between the two germline ends. Germline V gene data show CDR1 as LNHDA and CDR2 as SQIVND (reference sequence). The CDR3 contains 15 residues. The CDR3 DNA is TGTGCCAGTACCGCGGACAGCGATAGCAATCAGCCCCAGCATTTT. It is translated as CASTADSDSNQPQHF.

This clone was seen only once. The gene calls are TRBV28 and TRBJ1-3, with a possible D match to TRBD1 (6 bases). From germline, CDR1 is MDHEN and CDR2 SYDVKM. The germline V and J ends were trimmed by 5 bases and 0 bases, with 11 bases remaining between them. The CDR3 consists of 15 residues. CDR3 sequence: CASSLLRGSGNTIYF. The CDR3 bases are TGTGCCAGCAGTCTACTCAGGGGCTCTGGAAACACCATATATTTT.

This clone has at least ten counts. The chain combines TRBV2 with TRBJ2-7, with 9 positions matching TRBD1. The CDR3 contains 14 residues. Germline V gene sequence: CDR1 SNHLY, CDR2 FYNNEI. Trimming at V came to 8 bases and at J to 3 bases, leaving 8 bases not matched to a gene. CDR3 DNA: TGTGCCAGCCTCCCGGGACAGGGAGGCTACGAGCAGTACTTC. As protein: CASLPGQGGYEQYF.

This clone was seen a single time. Other DNA sequences in this specimen translate into the identical CDR3. J is TRBJ1-5 and V is TRBV15; 12 positions agree with TRBD1. The V and J ends lost 3 bases and 7 bases, in that order; junction bases with no gene match: 16. The CDR3 consists of 19 residues. The germline gives CDR1 LNHNV, CDR2 YYDKDF (reference sequence). CDR3: CATSSGVGQGAAARQPQHF. The CDR3, as DNA: TGTGCCACCAGCAGTGGTGTGGGACAGGGGGCTGCCGCGAGACAGCCCCAGCATTTT.